One and the same sample provided the 27 T cell receptor beta chains below, sequenced in a study of vaccination and CD4 T cells after COVID-19. Their antigens remain unidentified. The treatment was: roughly 11-day PBMC culture with coronavirus spike peptide pools or control peptides (ViraFEST assay). Sequenced with the Oncomine TCR Beta short-read assay was DNA taken from cultured CD4+ T cells. Via MiXCR, TCRdb re-called the PCR reads, giving one row per CDR3 protein. The profile shows approximately 13,000 distinct CDR3 sequences, approximately 51% of them singletons. Sequences were obtained from CD4+ T cells from blood, cultured in vitro. These receptors came from a human donor who had recovered from COVID-19.

The chain is built from TRBV20-1 and TRBJ2-2, with 13 bases fitting TRBD2. Germline CDR1 is DFQATT and CDR2 is SNEGSKA (reference sequence). The CDR3 runs 15 residues. The junction had 6 bases not matched to a gene; V was cut back by 5 bases and J by 6 bases. The CDR3 coding sequence is TGCAGTGCTCCGAGGACTAGCGGGAGCTCCGGGGAGCTGTTTTTT. It codes for CSAPRTSGSSGELFF.

The CDR3 region is CASSSGFPNQPQHF. CDR3 sequence (DNA): TGTGCCAGCAGTTCAGGATTTCCAAATCAGCCCCAGCATTTT. This rearrangement joins TRBV6-5 to TRBJ1-5; D is uncertain. V shed 4 bases and J shed 4 bases, with 11 bases lying between them. CDR3 length: 14 residues. From germline, CDR1 is MNHEY and CDR2 SVGAGI.

This clonotype was counted a few times. The chain carries TRBV20-1 and TRBJ2-7; 7 positions match TRBD2. Trimming cost V 6 bases and J 6 bases; bases outside gene matches: 11. Germline assignment: CDR1 DFQATT and CDR2 SNEGSKA (reference sequence). CDR3 length: 13 amino acids. This chain's CDR3 is CSATFGTTVEQYF. The CDR3 DNA follows: TGCAGTGCCACGTTCGGGACTACCGTCGAGCAGTACTTC.

As regards this clonotype: The junction departs from the called germline gene at one end, perhaps through a read error. The chain joins TRBV20-1 to TRBJ1-5; TRBD1 might be the D (6 bases). Germline CDR1 is DFQATT and CDR2 is SNEGSKA (reference sequence). The CDR3 is 13 residues long. In nucleotides, the CDR3 is TGCAGTGCTGGAGATGGGGGGGGCCAGCCCCAGCATTTT. This encodes CSAGDGGGQPQHF.

The rearrangement uses TRBV7-9 and TRBJ1-5, with D unclear. Germline loops: CDR1 SEHNR, CDR2 FQNEAQ (reference sequence). The CDR3 contains 16 residues. The ends were cut back, 6 bases at V and 6 bases at J, with 21 bases in the middle. The chain's CDR3 is CASSPGNAAEVQPQHF. In nucleotides, the CDR3 is TGTGCCAGCAGTCCCGGGAATGCAGCCGAGGTTCAGCCCCAGCATTTT.

This clonotype came up once. CDR3 residues: CSAARGDFDYGYTF. In nucleotides, the CDR3 is TGCAGTGCCGCCCGTGGGGACTTCGACTATGGCTACACCTTC. The rearrangement uses TRBV20-1 and TRBJ1-2; weak D call: TRBD1 (5 bases). Germline V gives CDR1 DFQATT, CDR2 SNEGSKA (reference sequence). V was cut by 6 bases and J by 3 bases, with 17 bases left in between. The CDR3 covers 14 residues.

This clonotype was recorded a few times. In DNA form, the CDR3 reads TGTGCCAGCAGCTTCGCCAGGTCCACCGGGGAGCTGTTTTTT. Translation: CASSFARSTGELFF. This sequence joins TRBV11-2 and TRBJ2-2, with D uncertain. The CDR3 covers 14 residues. V shed 3 bases and J shed 4 bases, with 9 bases lying between them. The germline V gene encodes CDR1 SGHAT and CDR2 FQNNGV. The whole variable domain, remainder taken from reference TRBV11-2 and TRBJ2-2, is EAGVAQSPRYKIIEKRQSVAFWCNPISGHATLYWYQQILGQGPKLLIQFQNNGVVDDSQLPKDRFSAERLKGVDSTLKIQPAKLEDSAVYLCASSFARSTGELFFGEGSRLTVL.

The CDR3 here is CASSSSQGAVDTQYF. CDR3 DNA: TGTGCCAGCAGCTCCTCTCAGGGGGCGGTAGATACGCAGTATTTT. The V and J genes are TRBV11-1 and TRBJ2-3; 8 positions agree with TRBD1. With 4 bases clipped from V and 5 bases from J, the junction kept 8 bases outside the gene matches. CDR1 is SGHAT and CDR2 is FQDESV in the germline V gene (reference sequence). CDR3 size: 15 residues. Looking up the rest from reference TRBV11-1 and TRBJ2-3 gives the full variable domain: EAEVAQSPRYKITEKSQAVAFWCDPISGHATLYWYRQILGQGPELLVQFQDESVVDDSQLPKDRFSAERLKGVDSTLKIQPAELGDSAMYLCASSSSQGAVDTQYFGPGTRLTVL.

This clonotype was found a few times. This chain uses TRBV2 with TRBJ2-2; D possibly matches TRBD1 or TRBD2 (5 bases each). Trimming took off 7 bases at V and 7 bases at J, with 13 bases between the two ends. This CDR3 comprises 13 residues. Germline V lookup: CDR1 SNHLY, CDR2 FYNNEI. The CDR3 spells CASNLGAGGELFF. In nucleotides, the CDR3 is TGTGCCAGCAACCTTGGGGCGGGCGGGGAGCTGTTTTTT.

The rearrangement links TRBV20-1 to TRBJ2-7; possibly TRBD1 for D (5 bases). The CDR3 is 12 residues long. Trimming removed 5 bases from V and 2 bases from J, with 10 bases in between. Germline CDR1 DFQATT, CDR2 SNEGSKA (reference sequence). CDR3 nucleotides: TGCAGTGCTCTAATAGGGGCCTACGAGCAGTACTTC. The encoded protein is CSALIGAYEQYF.

In its sample, this clonotype was seen a few times. The chain couples TRBV7-9 to TRBJ1-4, with D unresolved. CDR1 is SEHNR, CDR2 FQNEAQ, per germline (reference sequence). There are 14 residues in the CDR3. Trimming took 3 bases from V and 5 from J, leaving 10 bases between them. The CDR3 sequence is CASSFNSPNEKLFF. In DNA, the CDR3 is TGTGCCAGCAGCTTTAACAGCCCAAATGAAAAACTGTTTTTT.

The CDR3 DNA reads TGTGCCAGCAGCCCAAGACAGGGAGGAGTTTCACCCCTCCACTTT. This sequence encodes CASSPRQGGVSPLHF. The genes are TRBV7-2 and TRBJ1-6; 7 bases fit TRBD1. This CDR3 has 15 residues. V shed 5 bases and J 9 bases; nucleotides not matched to a gene: 10. Germline V gives CDR1 SGHTA, CDR2 FQGNSA.

V is TRBV18 and J is TRBJ1-1; D gene ambiguous. Germline values: CDR1 KGHSH, CDR2 LQKENI. The ends were cut back, 4 bases at V and 0 bases at J, with 9 bases in the middle. The CDR3 consists of 14 residues. Written as DNA, the CDR3 is TGTGCCAGCTCACTAGGTTCGGTGAACACTGAAGCTTTCTTT. Translation gives CASSLGSVNTEAFF. The complete variable domain, with remaining parts taken from reference TRBV18 and TRBJ1-1, reads NAGVMQNPRHLVRRRGQEARLRCSPMKGHSHVYWYRQLPEEGLKFMVYLQKENIIDESGMPKERFSAEFPKEGPSILRIQQVVRGDSAAYFCASSLGSVNTEAFFGQGTRLTVV.

There are a few counts of this clonotype. This sequence joins TRBV27 and TRBJ1-6; possibly TRBD1 for D (6 bases). Germline V gene data show CDR1 as MNHEY and CDR2 as SMNVEV (reference sequence). V dropped 9 bases and J dropped 5 bases, with 14 bases sitting between them. This CDR3 is built from 14 residues. The CDR3 coding sequence is TGTGCCAGTAACAGTCAGGGGCATAATTCACCCCTCCACTTT. Protein: CASNSQGHNSPLHF.

The genes are TRBV27 and TRBJ1-2; D uncertain. Between the trimmed V and J ends, which lost 4 bases and 2 bases, there was a span of 11 bases. The CDR3 runs 14 residues. Looked up from germline, CDR1 is MNHEY and CDR2 is SMNVEV (reference sequence). The DNA for the CDR3 is TGTGCCAGCAGTTCATTAAAAGTAAACTATGGCTACACCTTC. Protein: CASSSLKVNYGYTF.

The CDR3 protein is CASSAAPTARTDTQYF. The CDR3 DNA follows: TGTGCCAGCAGTGCGGCTCCGACGGCACGCACAGATACGCAGTATTTT. The chain links TRBV6-1 to TRBJ2-3, with D unclear. The CDR3 consists of 16 residues. Germline assignment: CDR1 MNHNS and CDR2 SASEGT. Trimming pared 4 bases from V and 1 base from J, leaving 15 bases between.

V usage is TRBV19 and J usage is TRBJ2-1, with TRBD1 matching over 7 bases. The CDR3 extends over 16 amino acids. Germline V gene data show CDR1 as LNHDA and CDR2 as SQIVND (reference sequence). V lost 4 bases and J lost 0; bases outside the gene matches: 6. The CDR3 here is CASSTRDSASYNEQFF. Written as DNA, the CDR3 is TGTGCCAGTAGTACTAGGGACAGCGCCTCCTACAATGAGCAGTTCTTC.

This chain links TRBV20-1 with TRBJ2-1, with D hard to call. V lost 0 bases and J 0 bases, leaving 12 bases between the germline ends. The CDR3 covers 16 residues. Germline V gives CDR1 DFQATT, CDR2 SNEGSKA (reference sequence). CDR3 amino acids: CSARDVAVSSYNEQFF. The DNA for the CDR3 is TGCAGTGCTAGAGATGTAGCCGTGAGCTCCTACAATGAGCAGTTCTTC.

The gene calls are TRBV7-6 and TRBJ2-5; 10 bases match TRBD2. The CDR3 spans 16 residues. The V segment lost 5 bases and the J segment 4 bases; nucleotides outside the gene matches: 10. Germline V gene sequence: CDR1 SGHVS, CDR2 FNYEAQ. The DNA for the CDR3 is TGTGCCAGCAGCCCCCCCCCCGCTAGCGGGAGAGAGACCCAGTACTTC. Translating gives CASSPPPASGRETQYF.

As DNA, the CDR3 is TGTGCCAGCAGCCAAACTAGAGGGGTCGGCACCGGGGAGCTGTTTTTT. Translating it yields CASSQTRGVGTGELFF. The chain couples TRBV7-3 to TRBJ2-2; the D call may be TRBD1 or TRBD2 (5 bases each). The CDR3 is 16 amino acids. Trimming pared 5 bases from V and 4 bases from J, leaving 17 bases between. Germline lookup yields CDR1 SGHTA and CDR2 FQGTGA.

V usage is TRBV6-1 and J usage is TRBJ1-6; TRBD1 matches 9 bases. Germline V gene sequence: CDR1 MNHNS, CDR2 SASEGT. CDR3 size: 16 residues. V shed 6 bases, J shed 5 bases, and the junction held 8 bases outside the gene matches. The CDR3, as DNA: TGTGCCAGCAGCGCCGGTTGGGACAGGGATAATTCACCCCTCCACTTT. Its translation: CASSAGWDRDNSPLHF.

This chain joins TRBV20-1 and TRBJ2-7, with D perhaps matching TRBD2 (5 bases). From germline, CDR1 is DFQATT and CDR2 SNEGSKA (reference sequence). The CDR3 consists of 11 residues. Trimming left V 6 bases short and J 6 bases short, with 12 bases between. DNA for the CDR3: TGCAGTGCCCGGGAACTACCCGAGCAGTACTTC. Translating it yields CSARELPEQYF.

This clonotype was seen only once. The J gene is TRBJ2-3, the V gene TRBV7-2; D may be TRBD1 or TRBD2 (6 bases each). V gave up 6 bases and J gave up 0 bases, with 10 bases separating them. This CDR3 has 14 residues. The germline V gene has CDR1 SGHTA and CDR2 FQGNSA. In DNA, the CDR3 is TGTGCCAGCAGAGGGGGAGGAAGCACAGATACGCAGTATTTT. It is translated as CASRGGGSTDTQYF.

CDR3 loop: CASSKGLASKETQYF. As DNA, the CDR3 is TGTGCCAGCAGCAAAGGACTAGCCTCAAAAGAGACCCAGTACTTC. This chain links TRBV7-8 with TRBJ2-5; 8 bases line up with TRBD2. V shed 5 bases and J 3 bases; nucleotides not matched to a gene: 8. Germline CDR1 reads SGHVS; CDR2 reads FQNEAQ. CDR3 length: 15 amino acids.

The genes are TRBV20-1 and TRBJ1-6, with TRBD1 matching 8 bases. Germline V gene sequence: CDR1 DFQATT, CDR2 SNEGSKA (reference sequence). Trimming removed 0 bases from V and 3 bases from J; junction bases left unmatched: 16. The CDR3 loop spans 20 amino acids. Written as DNA, the CDR3 is TGCAGTGCTAGAGACGTCACCCCCAGGGGGCTGCAGCACTATAATTCACCCCTCCACTTT. Translation gives CSARDVTPRGLQHYNSPLHF.

The chain links TRBV6-1 to TRBJ2-1, with 11 positions matching TRBD1. The CDR3 runs to 17 residues. In germline, CDR1 is MNHNS, CDR2 SASEGT. Losses at the gene ends were 4 bases for V and 8 bases for J; bases not matched to a gene: 13. CDR3 DNA: TGTGCCAGCAGTGGGACAGGGGGCTGGGGAGATAGCCATGAGCAGTTCTTC. It codes for CASSGTGGWGDSHEQFF.

The chain is built from TRBV4-1 and TRBJ2-3, with no clear D. The CDR3 is made up of 13 amino acids. V was shortened by 3 bases and J by 3 bases, with 7 bases between the two germline ends. Germline loops: CDR1 MGHRA, CDR2 YSYEKL. The chain's CDR3 is CASSHPPTDTQYF. The CDR3 coding sequence is TGCGCCAGCAGCCACCCCCCTACAGATACGCAGTATTTT.